The 20 T cell receptor beta chains listed next were all sequenced from one sample in a study of T cells in women clearing cervical HPV infection. Sequencing used immunoSEQ multiplex PCR; TCRdb keeps in-frame clones, though not all of them. The sample yields some 43,000 clones, of which the top ten take up approximately 0.98%. What was sequenced was blood buffy coat. These receptors all stem from a woman aged 18 to 75 with a cervical HPV16 infection that either progressed to CIN3+ or cleared (not recorded which).

In regard to this clone: The read falls 3 residues short of the CDR3 end, and the missing part is taken from the germline J gene. V and J are TRBV5-6 and TRBJ2-7, with 9 nucleotides matching TRBD2. Trimming took 4 bases from V and 2 from J; bases not matched to a gene: 7. There are 15 residues in the CDR3. Germline CDR1 and CDR2: SGHDT and YYEEEE. This CDR3 is CASSLRTSVPYEQYF. The CDR3 bases that were read are TGTGCCAGCAGCCTCCGGACTAGCGTCCCCTACGAG.

Concerning this clone itself: The read ends 3 residues early relative to the CDR3; the germline J gene fills the gap. The gene calls are TRBV30 and TRBJ2-1; a possible D gene is TRBD2 (6 bases). The germline CDR1 and CDR2 sequences are GTSNPN and SVGIG (reference sequence). There are 13 residues in the CDR3. The germline V and J ends were trimmed by 4 bases and 8 bases, with 15 bases remaining between them. The CDR3 DNA, read in part, is TGTGCCTGGAAGCGCGGGGTGGGGGATGAG. It codes for CAWKRGVGDE. The whole CDR3 protein is CAWKRGVGDEQFF.

A note on this clone: The read stops 3 residues short of the end of the CDR3; the missing end is completed from the germline J gene. The J gene is TRBJ1-4, the V gene TRBV5-1; the D is unclear. Germline CDR1 is SGHRS and CDR2 is YFSETQ. Trimming left V 2 bases short and J 0 bases short, with 11 bases between. The CDR3 consists of 16 residues. CDR3 DNA, as far as it was read: TGCGCCAGCAGCTTAACAACACCGACAACTAATGAAAAA. Protein product: CASSLTTPTTNEK. The entire CDR3 is CASSLTTPTTNEKLFF.

Points on this clone: The CDR3 end falls 3 residues outside the read, so it is completed with the germline J gene. The chain couples TRBV5-7 to TRBJ2-3; 12 positions agree with TRBD2. TRBV5-7 is assigned to the ORF class and has an uncertain function. The CDR3 is 15 amino acids. With 3 bases clipped from V and 1 base from J, the junction kept 0 bases outside the gene matches. CDR3 residues: CASSWTSGGTDTQYF. The CDR3 DNA, read in part, is TGTGCCAGCAGCTGGACTAGCGGGGGCACAGATACG.

As concerns this clone: The read terminates 3 residues before the CDR3 end, so the remaining end is supplied by the germline J gene. The chain carries TRBV19 and TRBJ2-4, with 7 bases identical to TRBD1. The CDR3 totals 14 residues. From germline, CDR1 is LNHDA and CDR2 SQIVND (reference sequence). Incomplete CDR3 DNA: TGTGCCAGTAGGATGACAGGGAGCGGCTATGGT. Translating gives CASRMTGSGYG. The CDR3 reads in full as CASRMTGSGYGQYF.

Remarks on this clone: The CDR3 goes on 3 residues after the read ends, and that part is filled in from the germline J gene. The chain joins TRBV28 to TRBJ2-2, with D possibly being TRBD1 (7 bases). CDR1 and CDR2 from the germline V gene are MDHEN and SYDVKM. This CDR3 is built from 19 residues. The ends were cut back, 7 bases at V and 5 bases at J, with 29 bases in the middle. CDR3 sequence: CASTLGYAGRQGLTGELFF. The DNA read from the CDR3 is TGTGCCAGCACCTTAGGGTACGCCGGGAGACAGGGATTGACCGGGGAG.

Comments on this clone: From the germline J gene comes the end of the CDR3, since the read stops 3 residues before it. V is TRBV2 and J is TRBJ2-3, with TRBD2 matching 8 bases. The CDR3 runs 14 residues. Per the germline V gene, CDR1 is SNHLY and CDR2 is FYNNEI. With V trimmed by 3 bases and J by 6 bases, 5 bases remained unmatched. CDR3 loop: CASSDWRGVDTQYF. The CDR3 DNA, read in part, is TGTGCCAGCAGTGACTGGCGGGGGGTGGATACG.

Comment on this clone: Coverage ceases 3 residues before the CDR3 finishes, and the germline J gene fills in the end. The V gene is TRBV9, the J gene TRBJ2-3; tentative D call: TRBD2 (6 bases). Germline assignment: CDR1 SGDLS and CDR2 YYNGEE. The CDR3 is 19 amino acids. V lost 0 bases, J lost 4 bases, and 24 bases lay in between. The sequenced part of the CDR3 DNA is TGTGCCAGCAGCGTAGCTAAGGTCGGGACTTTCATGGGGGCAGATACG. Translating it yields CASSVAKVGTFMGADT. The entire CDR3 protein is CASSVAKVGTFMGADTQYF.

Details on this clone: The read comes to an end 3 residues before the CDR3 does, leaving the germline J gene to fill in the end. This chain uses TRBV5-6 with TRBJ2-5, with D possibly being TRBD2 (5 bases). V lost 3 bases and J lost 2, with 14 bases in between. The CDR3 loop spans 15 amino acids. Germline CDR1 is SGHDT and CDR2 is YYEEEE. The CDR3 DNA, read in part, is TGTGCCAGCAGCTACCTGGGTCGGGGACAAGAGACC. Amino acids: CASSYLGRGQET. The full CDR3 is CASSYLGRGQETQYF.

As regards this clone: The read ends 3 residues before the CDR3 terminus; that terminus is restored from the germline J gene. The rearrangement joins TRBV2 to TRBJ1-5; 8 nucleotides line up with TRBD1. Germline CDR1 SNHLY, CDR2 FYNNEI. CDR3 length: 15 residues. V gave up 8 bases and J gave up 4 bases; unmatched junction bases: 10. The CDR3: CASQGGTGSNQPQHF. CDR3 DNA, as far as it was read: TGTGCCAGCCAGGGCGGGACAGGTAGTAATCAGCCC.

The CDR3 here is CASSPRTHTDTQYF. Incomplete CDR3 DNA: TGTGCCAGCAGCCCTCGGACTCATACAGATACG. This sequence joins TRBV28 and TRBJ2-3; TRBD2 might be the D (5 bases). The read comes to an end 3 residues before the CDR3 does, leaving the germline J gene to fill in the end. Germline CDR1 MDHEN, CDR2 SYDVKM. The germline V and J ends were trimmed by 6 bases and 3 bases, with 13 bases remaining between them. The CDR3 contains 14 residues.

Regarding this clone: The read is 3 residues too short to cover the CDR3 end, so that end is filled in from the germline J gene. The same CDR3 also results from other DNA sequences found in this sample. The J gene is TRBJ2-5, the V gene TRBV20-1; 10 nucleotides match TRBD2. Germline lookup yields CDR1 DFQATT and CDR2 SNEGSKA (reference sequence). The V segment lost 1 base and the J segment 2 bases; nucleotides outside the gene matches: 1. The CDR3 spans 14 residues. CDR3: CSARGTSGQETQYF. The CDR3 bases that were read are TGCAGTGCTAGAGGGACTAGCGGACAAGAGACC.

Of note for this clone: The read halts 3 residues ahead of the CDR3 end, with the missing end drawn from the germline J gene. The genes are TRBV18 and TRBJ1-2, with a tentative D call TRBD1 (5 bases). CDR1 and CDR2 from the germline V gene are KGHSH and LQKENI. The CDR3 runs 14 residues. CDR3 in amino acids: CASSPGLAGDDYTF. The DNA read from the CDR3 is TGTGCCAGCTCACCAGGGCTAGCGGGGGACGAC. Full variable domain (remainder filled in from reference TRBV18 and TRBJ1-2): NAGVMQNPRHLVRRRGQEARLRCSPMKGHSHVYWYRQLPEEGLKFMVYLQKENIIDESGMPKERFSAEFPKEGPSILRIQQVVRGDSAAYFCASSPGLAGDDYTFGSGTRLTVV.

Details on this clone: The CDR3 is cut off 3 residues early in the read; its end comes from the germline J gene. This same CDR3 is encoded by further DNA sequences in the sample. V is TRBV11-2 and J is TRBJ1-1; D gene uncertain. CDR3 length equals 11 residues. Germline assignment: CDR1 SGHAT and CDR2 FQNNGV. CDR3 DNA, as far as it was read: TGTGCCAGCAGCGCGGTTAAGGCA. Translating gives CASSAVKA. The complete CDR3 reads CASSAVKAAFF.

Remarks on this clone: The CDR3 goes on 3 residues after the read ends, and that part is filled in from the germline J gene. The rearrangement links TRBV9 to TRBJ2-3; 7 positions match TRBD1. CDR1 and CDR2 from the germline V gene are SGDLS and YYNGEE. The CDR3 contains 16 residues. After removal of 3 bases from V and 2 bases from J, the junction contained 9 bases not matched to a gene. The CDR3 DNA, read in part, is TGTGCCAGCAGCGCTTTAGGGGGCAGAAACACAGATACG. Its protein is CASSALGGRNTDT. The complete CDR3 reads CASSALGGRNTDTQYF.

With regard to this clone: The read finishes 3 residues shy of the CDR3 end, and the germline J gene is used to complete it. This rearrangement joins TRBV9 to TRBJ1-1; perhaps TRBD1 as D (5 bases). V lost 2 bases and J lost 4, with 12 bases in between. The CDR3 has 14 amino acids. Germline V CDR1 and CDR2: SGDLS, YYNGEE. The CDR3 loop is CASSVWSGSTEAFF. The DNA read from the CDR3 is TGTGCCAGCAGCGTTTGGTCAGGGAGCACTGAA.

About this clone: The read finishes 3 residues shy of the CDR3 end, and the germline J gene is used to complete it. This sequence joins TRBV10-1 and TRBJ2-7; D is undetermined. The CDR3 runs to 14 residues. Germline V CDR1 and CDR2: WNHNN, SYGVQD (reference sequence). V was cut by 11 bases and J by 3 bases, with 20 bases left in between. Partial CDR3 DNA: TGCGCCCCCCACCTCCTACCTTCTATCTACGAG. Translation gives CAPHLLPSIYE. The full-length CDR3 reads as CAPHLLPSIYEQYF.

The CDR3 region is CASSFGGARTDTQYF. The part of the CDR3 DNA that was read is TGTGCCAGCAGTTTCGGGGGGGCCCGCACAGATACC. The chain joins TRBV6-2 or TRBV6-3 to TRBJ2-5, with TRBD2 identical over 8 bases. The DNA ends 3 residues before the CDR3 does, and the rest of the CDR3 is filled in from the germline J gene. From germline, CDR1 is MNHEY and CDR2 SVGEGT. The CDR3 length is 15 residues.

In regard to this clone: The read gets to within 3 residues of the CDR3 end, and the germline J gene fills in the rest. The rearrangement uses TRBV4-1 and TRBJ2-7, with D tentatively TRBD2 (6 bases). Trimming left V 4 bases short and J 1 base short, with 14 bases between. From germline, CDR1 is MGHRA and CDR2 YSYEKL. This CDR3 region has 15 residues. The CDR3 DNA, read in part, is TGCGCCAGCAGCCCCCTCGCGGGGCCATCCTACGAG. This gives the protein CASSPLAGPSYE. The entire CDR3 is CASSPLAGPSYEQYF.

Concerning this clone: The read halts 3 residues ahead of the CDR3 end, with the missing end drawn from the germline J gene. The chain employs TRBV9 and TRBJ2-7; 9 bases fit TRBD1. The germline CDR1 and CDR2 sequences are SGDLS and YYNGEE. This CDR3 is built from 15 residues. J lost 6 bases, V lost 5 bases, and 12 bases had no gene match. The part of the CDR3 DNA that was read is TGTGCCAGCAGAGACTCCCGGGACAGGGAATTCGAG. Translated: CASRDSRDREFE. The entire CDR3 protein reads CASRDSRDREFEQYF.